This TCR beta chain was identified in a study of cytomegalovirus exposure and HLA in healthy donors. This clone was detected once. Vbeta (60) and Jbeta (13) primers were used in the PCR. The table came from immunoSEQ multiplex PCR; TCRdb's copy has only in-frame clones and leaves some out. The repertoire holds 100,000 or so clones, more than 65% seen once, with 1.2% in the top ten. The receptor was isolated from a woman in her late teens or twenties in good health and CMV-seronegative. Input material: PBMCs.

CDR3 DNA sequence: TGTGCCAGCAGCTTTAGGCCTAGCGGGAGGTCCTCCTACAATGAGCAGTTCTTC. It is translated as CASSFRPSGRSSYNEQFF. J is TRBJ2-1 and V is TRBV11-2; 11 bases agree with TRBD2. Per germline, CDR1 SGHAT and CDR2 FQNNGV. This CDR3 is built from 18 residues. V gave up 3 bases and J gave up 0 bases; unmatched junction bases: 7.